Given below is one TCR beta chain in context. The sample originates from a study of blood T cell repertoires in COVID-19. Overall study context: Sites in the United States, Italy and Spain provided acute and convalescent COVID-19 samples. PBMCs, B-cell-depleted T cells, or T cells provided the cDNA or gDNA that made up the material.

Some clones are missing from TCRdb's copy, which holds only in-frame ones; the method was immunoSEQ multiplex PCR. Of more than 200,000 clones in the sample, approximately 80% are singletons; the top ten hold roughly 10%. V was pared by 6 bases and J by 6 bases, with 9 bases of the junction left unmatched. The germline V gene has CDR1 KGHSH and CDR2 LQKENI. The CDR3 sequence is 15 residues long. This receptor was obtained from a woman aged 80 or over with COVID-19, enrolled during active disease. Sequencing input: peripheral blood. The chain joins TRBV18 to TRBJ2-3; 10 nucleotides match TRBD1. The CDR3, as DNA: TGTGCCAGCTCTCCAGGGACAGGGGTTTTGGATACGCAGTATTTT. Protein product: CASSPGTGVLDTQYF.